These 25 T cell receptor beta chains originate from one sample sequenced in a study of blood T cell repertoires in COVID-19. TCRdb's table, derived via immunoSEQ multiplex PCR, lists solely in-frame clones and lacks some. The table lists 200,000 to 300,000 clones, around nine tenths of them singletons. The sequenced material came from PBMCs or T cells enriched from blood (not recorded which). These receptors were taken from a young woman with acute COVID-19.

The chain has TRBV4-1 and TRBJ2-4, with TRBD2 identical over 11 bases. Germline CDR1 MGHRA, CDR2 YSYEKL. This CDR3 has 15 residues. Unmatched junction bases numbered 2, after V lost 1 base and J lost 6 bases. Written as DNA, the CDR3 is TGCGCCAGCAGCCAAGTACTAGCGGGGGTAAACATTCAGTACTTC. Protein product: CASSQVLAGVNIQYF.

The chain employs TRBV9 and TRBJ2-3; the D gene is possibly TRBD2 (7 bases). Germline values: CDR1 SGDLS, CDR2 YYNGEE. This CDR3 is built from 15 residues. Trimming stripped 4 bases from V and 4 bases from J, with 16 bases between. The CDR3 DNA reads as TGTGCCAGCAGCCCGAGATGGGGGGGCGCAGATACGCAGTATTTT. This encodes CASSPRWGGADTQYF.

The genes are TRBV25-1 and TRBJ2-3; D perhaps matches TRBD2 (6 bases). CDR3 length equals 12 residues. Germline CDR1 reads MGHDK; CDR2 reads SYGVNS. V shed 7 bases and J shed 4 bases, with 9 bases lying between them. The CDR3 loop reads CASISGADTQYF. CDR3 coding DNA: TGTGCCAGCATTTCGGGAGCAGATACGCAGTATTTT.

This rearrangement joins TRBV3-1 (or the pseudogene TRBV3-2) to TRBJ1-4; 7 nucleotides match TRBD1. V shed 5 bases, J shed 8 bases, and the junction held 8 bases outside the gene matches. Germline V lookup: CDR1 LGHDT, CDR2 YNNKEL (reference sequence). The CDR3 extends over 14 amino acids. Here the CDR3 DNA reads TGTGCCAGCAGCTGGGGACAGTCTGAGGAAAAACTGTTTTTT. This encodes CASSWGQSEEKLFF.

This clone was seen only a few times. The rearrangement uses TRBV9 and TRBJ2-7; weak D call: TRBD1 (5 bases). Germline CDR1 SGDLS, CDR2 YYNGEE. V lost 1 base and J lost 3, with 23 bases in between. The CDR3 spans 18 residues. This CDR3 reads CASSVYPGGQGENYEQYF. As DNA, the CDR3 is TGTGCCAGCAGCGTATACCCCGGCGGACAAGGGGAAAACTACGAGCAGTACTTC.

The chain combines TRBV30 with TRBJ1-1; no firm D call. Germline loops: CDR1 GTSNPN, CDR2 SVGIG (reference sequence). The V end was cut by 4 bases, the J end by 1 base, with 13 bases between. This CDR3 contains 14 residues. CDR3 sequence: CAWTRRMKNTEAFF. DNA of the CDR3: TGTGCCTGGACTAGGCGAATGAAGAACACTGAAGCTTTCTTT.

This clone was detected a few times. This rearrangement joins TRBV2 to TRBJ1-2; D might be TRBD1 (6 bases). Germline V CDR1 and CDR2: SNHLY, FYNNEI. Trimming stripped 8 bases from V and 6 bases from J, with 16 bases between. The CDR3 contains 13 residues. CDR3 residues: CASRGGGADGYTF. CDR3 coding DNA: TGTGCCAGCCGTGGCGGGGGCGCAGATGGCTACACCTTC.

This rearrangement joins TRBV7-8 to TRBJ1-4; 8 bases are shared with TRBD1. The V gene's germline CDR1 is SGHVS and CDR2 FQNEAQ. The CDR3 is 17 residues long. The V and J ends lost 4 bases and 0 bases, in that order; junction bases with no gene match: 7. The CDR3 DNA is TGTGCCAGCAGCTCGATGACAGGGGCTGCAACTAATGAAAAACTGTTTTTT. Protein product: CASSSMTGAATNEKLFF.

The CDR3 spells CASSEVGVHEQYF. Here the CDR3 DNA reads TGTGCCAGCAGTGAAGTCGGGGTTCACGAGCAGTACTTC. V is TRBV2 and J is TRBJ2-7; D possibly corresponds to TRBD2 (5 bases). Germline CDR1 SNHLY, CDR2 FYNNEI. The V end lost 1 base, the J end lost 5 bases, and 9 bases lay between the germline ends. The CDR3 extends over 13 amino acids. The entire variable domain, with the rest obtained from reference TRBV2 and TRBJ2-7, is as follows: EPEVTQTPSHQVTQMGQEVILRCVPISNHLYFYWYRQILGQKVEFLVSFYNNEISEKSEIFDDQFSVERPDGSNFTLKIRSTKLEDSAMYFCASSEVGVHEQYFGPGTRLTVT.

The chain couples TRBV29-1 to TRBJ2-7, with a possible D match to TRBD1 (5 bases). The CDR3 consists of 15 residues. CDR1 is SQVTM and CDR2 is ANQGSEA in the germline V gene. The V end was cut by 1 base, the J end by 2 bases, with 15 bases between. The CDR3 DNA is TGCAGCGTTGAAGTCTCTCTTAAGGGGCCCTACGAGCAGTACTTC. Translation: CSVEVSLKGPYEQYF.

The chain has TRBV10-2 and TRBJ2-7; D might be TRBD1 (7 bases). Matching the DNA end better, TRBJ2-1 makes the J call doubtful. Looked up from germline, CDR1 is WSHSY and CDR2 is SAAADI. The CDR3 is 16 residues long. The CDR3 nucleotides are TGCGCCAGCACCACTCCACAGGGGAGGAGTTACAATGAGCAGTTCTTC. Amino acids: CASTTPQGRSYNEQFF.

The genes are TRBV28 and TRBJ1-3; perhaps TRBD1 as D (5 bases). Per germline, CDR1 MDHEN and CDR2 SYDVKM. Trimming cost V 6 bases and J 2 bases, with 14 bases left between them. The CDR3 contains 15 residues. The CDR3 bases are TGTGCCAGCAGCCCCTCGCCAGGGCCTGGAAACACCATATATTTT. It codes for CASSPSPGPGNTIYF.

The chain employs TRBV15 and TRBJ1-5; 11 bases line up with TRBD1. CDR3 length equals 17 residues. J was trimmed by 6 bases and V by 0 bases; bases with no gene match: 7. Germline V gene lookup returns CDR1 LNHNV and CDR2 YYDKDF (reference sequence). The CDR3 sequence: CATSREGQGAYGQPQHF. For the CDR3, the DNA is TGTGCCACCAGCAGAGAAGGACAGGGGGCGTATGGTCAGCCCCAGCATTTT.

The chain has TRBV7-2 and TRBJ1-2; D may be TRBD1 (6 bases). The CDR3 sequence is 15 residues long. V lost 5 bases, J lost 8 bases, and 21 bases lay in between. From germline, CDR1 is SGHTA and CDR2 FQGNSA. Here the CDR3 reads CASSPQKGELRGYTF. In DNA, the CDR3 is TGTGCCAGCAGCCCCCAGAAGGGGGAGTTGAGGGGCTACACCTTC.

The CDR3: CASSRGSFSGNTIYF. The CDR3 DNA reads TGTGCCAGCAGCCGCGGGTCCTTCTCTGGAAACACCATATATTTT. The chain links TRBV6-2 or TRBV6-3 to TRBJ1-3; the D is unclear. V gave up 6 bases and J gave up 0 bases, with 12 bases separating them. The CDR3 spans 15 residues. Germline V gives CDR1 MNHEY, CDR2 SVGEGT.

CDR3 coding DNA: TGTGCCAGCAGGTCCGGGTTGAACACTGAAGCTTTCTTT. Its protein product is CASRSGLNTEAFF. V is TRBV9 and J is TRBJ1-1; D call uncertain. With 5 bases removed from V and 0 bases from J, the gap between germline ends came to 8 bases. Germline lookup yields CDR1 SGDLS and CDR2 YYNGEE. The CDR3 is made up of 13 amino acids.

This CDR3 is CASSFPGTGREKLFF. The CDR3 DNA sequence: TGTGCCAGCAGTTTCCCCGGGACAGGGCGTGAAAAACTGTTTTTT. V is TRBV28 and J is TRBJ1-4; TRBD1 aligns across 9 bases. CDR1 and CDR2 (germline): MDHEN, SYDVKM. The CDR3 loop spans 15 amino acids. V was clipped by 3 bases and J by 7 bases; unmatched bases: 6.

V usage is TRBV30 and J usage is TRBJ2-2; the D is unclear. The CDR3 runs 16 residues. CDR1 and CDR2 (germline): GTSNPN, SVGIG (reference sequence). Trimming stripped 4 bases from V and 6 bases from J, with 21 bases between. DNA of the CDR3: TGTGCCTGGACCACCCTTAGAATTCGTGGTTCCGGGGAGCTGTTTTTT. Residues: CAWTTLRIRGSGELFF.

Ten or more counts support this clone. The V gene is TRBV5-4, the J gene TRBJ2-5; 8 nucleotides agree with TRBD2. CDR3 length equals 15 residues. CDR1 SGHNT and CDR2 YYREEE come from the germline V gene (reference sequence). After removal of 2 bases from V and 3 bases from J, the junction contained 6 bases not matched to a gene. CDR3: CASSFVTGGKETQYF. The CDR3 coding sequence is TGTGCCAGCAGCTTTGTAACGGGGGGGAAAGAGACCCAGTACTTC.

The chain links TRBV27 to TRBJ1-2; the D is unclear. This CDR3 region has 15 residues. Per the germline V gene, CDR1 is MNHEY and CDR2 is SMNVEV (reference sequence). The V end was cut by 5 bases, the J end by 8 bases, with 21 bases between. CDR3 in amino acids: CASSPAPTRMLGYTF. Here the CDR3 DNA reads TGTGCCAGCAGTCCTGCGCCGACTAGAATGCTGGGCTACACCTTC.

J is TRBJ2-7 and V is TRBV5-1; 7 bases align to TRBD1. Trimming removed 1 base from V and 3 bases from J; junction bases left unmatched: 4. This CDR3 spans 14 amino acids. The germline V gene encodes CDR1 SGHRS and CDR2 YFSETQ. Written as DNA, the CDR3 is TGCGCCAGCAGCTTGCCGGGACAGCTCTACGAGCAGTACTTC. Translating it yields CASSLPGQLYEQYF. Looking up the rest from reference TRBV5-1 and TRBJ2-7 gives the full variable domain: KAGVTQTPRYLIKTRGQQVTLSCSPISGHRSVSWYQQTPGQGLQFLFEYFSETQRNKGNFPGRFSGRQFSNSRSEMNVSTLELGDSALYLCASSLPGQLYEQYFGPGTRLTVT.

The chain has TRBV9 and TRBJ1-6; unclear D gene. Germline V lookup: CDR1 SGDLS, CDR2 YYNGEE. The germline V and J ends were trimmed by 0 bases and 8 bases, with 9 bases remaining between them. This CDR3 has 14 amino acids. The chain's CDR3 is CASSVGPGDSPLHF. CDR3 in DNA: TGTGCCAGCAGCGTAGGTCCCGGGGATTCACCCCTCCACTTT.

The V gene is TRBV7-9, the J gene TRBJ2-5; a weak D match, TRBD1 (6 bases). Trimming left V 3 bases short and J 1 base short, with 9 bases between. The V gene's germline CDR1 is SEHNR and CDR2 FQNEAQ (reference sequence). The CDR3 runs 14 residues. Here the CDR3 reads CASSLGHSQETQYF. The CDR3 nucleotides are TGTGCCAGCAGCTTGGGACACTCCCAAGAGACCCAGTACTTC.

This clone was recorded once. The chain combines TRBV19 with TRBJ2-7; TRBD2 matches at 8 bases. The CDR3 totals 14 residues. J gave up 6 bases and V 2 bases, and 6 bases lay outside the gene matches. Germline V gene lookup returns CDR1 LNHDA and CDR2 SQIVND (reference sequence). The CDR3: CASSIRGGSFEQYF. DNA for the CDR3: TGTGCCAGTAGTATACGGGGGGGCAGCTTCGAGCAGTACTTC.

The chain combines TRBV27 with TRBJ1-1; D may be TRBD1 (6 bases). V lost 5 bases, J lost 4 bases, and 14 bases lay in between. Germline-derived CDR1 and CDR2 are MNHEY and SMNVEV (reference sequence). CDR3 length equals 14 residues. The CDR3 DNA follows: TGTGCCAGCAGTGGTGGACAGCCGGGCACTGAAGCTTTCTTT. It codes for CASSGGQPGTEAFF.